Presented here are 20 T cell receptor beta chains from one specimen sequenced in a study of T cell responses to AZD1222 COVID-19 vaccine. The data were produced by immunoSEQ multiplex PCR, yet TCRdb's version contains in-frame clones alone and is incomplete. The profile shows roughly 150,000 clones, roughly 94% of them singletons. The sample was peripheral blood, taken 28 days after the second AZD1222 dose. The receptors here all came from an adult who received the AZD1222 COVID-19 vaccine.

The rearrangement joins TRBV11-2 to TRBJ2-1; possible D gene TRBD2, 5 bases. Between the trimmed V and J ends, which lost 5 bases and 7 bases, there was a span of 9 bases. The germline V gene encodes CDR1 SGHAT and CDR2 FQNNGV. The CDR3 spans 12 residues. CDR3 sequence reads: CASSAWENEQFF. CDR3 bases: TGTGCCAGCAGCGCCTGGGAGAATGAGCAGTTCTTC. Filled out from reference TRBV11-2 and TRBJ2-1, the complete variable domain reads EAGVAQSPRYKIIEKRQSVAFWCNPISGHATLYWYQQILGQGPKLLIQFQNNGVVDDSQLPKDRFSAERLKGVDSTLKIQPAKLEDSAVYLCASSAWENEQFFGPGTRLTVL.

This clone has only one observation. V is TRBV12-5 and J is TRBJ2-7; D is perhaps TRBD2 (6 bases). The CDR3 runs 13 residues. Trimming took off 5 bases at V and 2 bases at J, with 10 bases between the two ends. CDR1 and CDR2 from the germline V gene are LGHNT and FRNRAP. DNA for the CDR3: TGTGCTAGTGGTGGACGGACTACCTACGAGCAGTACTTC. Protein product: CASGGRTTYEQYF.

The chain is built from TRBV29-1 and TRBJ2-1; tentatively, D is TRBD2 (6 bases). V lost 4 bases, J lost 9 bases, and 16 bases lay in between. Germline lookup yields CDR1 SQVTM and CDR2 ANQGSEA. The length of the CDR3 is 13 residues. DNA for the CDR3: TGCAGCGTTGCCCCCTACTCTAGCGTTGAGCAGTTCTTC. Protein: CSVAPYSSVEQFF.

This clone showed up just once. The chain employs TRBV5-4 and TRBJ1-3; D not resolved. Germline CDR1 reads SGHNT; CDR2 reads YYREEE (reference sequence). V lost 1 base to trimming and J lost 0 bases, with 5 bases between them. The CDR3 has 14 residues. CDR3 sequence reads: CASSLRGSGNTIYF. DNA of the CDR3: TGTGCCAGCAGCTTGCGTGGCTCTGGAAACACCATATATTTT.

This rearrangement joins TRBV7-6 to TRBJ2-1, with no clear D. Trimming took 5 bases from V and 0 from J, leaving 20 bases between them. The CDR3 runs 18 residues. Germline V gene data show CDR1 as SGHVS and CDR2 as FNYEAQ. CDR3 coding DNA: TGTGCCAGCAGCCTAACAGTTGGTGGCTCAAGCTCCTACAATGAGCAGTTCTTC. Protein product: CASSLTVGGSSSYNEQFF.

The gene calls are TRBV6-5 and TRBJ2-3; TRBD2 is a possible D gene (5 bases). V was trimmed by 4 bases and J by 1 base, leaving 12 bases between them. Germline loops: CDR1 MNHEY, CDR2 SVGAGI. The CDR3 has 15 residues. The chain's CDR3 is CASSSRTERTDTQYF. DNA for the CDR3: TGTGCCAGCAGTTCAAGGACTGAACGCACAGATACGCAGTATTTT.

This clone was seen once. This chain uses TRBV5-4 with TRBJ2-7; 10 bases map to TRBD2. Germline CDR1 and CDR2: SGHNT and YYREEE (reference sequence). CDR3 length: 14 residues. V gave up 3 bases and J gave up 5 bases; unmatched junction bases: 5. The CDR3 spells CASSWSGRANEQYF. For the CDR3, the DNA is TGTGCCAGCAGCTGGAGCGGGAGGGCCAACGAGCAGTACTTC.

V gene TRBV28 combines with J gene TRBJ1-4; D gene ambiguous. Germline CDR1 and CDR2: MDHEN and SYDVKM. This CDR3 has 16 residues. Trimming shortened V by 3 bases and J by 0 bases, and 11 bases separated the two germline ends. The CDR3 loop reads CASSFGLLTTNEKLFF. The CDR3 DNA follows: TGTGCCAGCAGTTTTGGTCTCCTTACAACTAATGAAAAACTGTTTTTT.

This clone was seen only once. This chain uses TRBV7-2 with TRBJ1-2, with unresolved D. The germline V and J ends were trimmed by 5 bases and 8 bases, with 12 bases remaining between them. CDR1 SGHTA and CDR2 FQGNSA come from the germline V gene. The CDR3 is 12 amino acids. The chain's CDR3 is CASSAEARGYTF. Here the CDR3 DNA reads TGTGCCAGCAGCGCGGAAGCGAGGGGCTACACCTTC.

The sample holds one count of this clone. The chain carries TRBV11-3 and TRBJ2-1; D is uncertain. The germline V gene encodes CDR1 SGHNT and CDR2 YENEEA. The CDR3 spans 13 residues. Deletions cut 1 base from V and 9 bases from J, with 10 bases between. This CDR3 is CASSLGGLGEQFF. CDR3 in DNA: TGTGCCAGCAGCTTAGGGGGTCTGGGTGAGCAGTTCTTC.

V is TRBV5-1 and J is TRBJ1-6; the D is unclear. V was trimmed by 1 base and J by 6 bases, leaving 8 bases between them. Germline V gives CDR1 SGHRS, CDR2 YFSETQ. CDR3 size: 14 residues. CDR3 nucleotides: TGCGCCAGCAGCTTGAGTCTGACTAATTCACCCCTCCACTTT. Translating gives CASSLSLTNSPLHF.

The rearrangement uses TRBV27 and TRBJ2-5; 9 bases map to TRBD1. Germline loops: CDR1 MNHEY, CDR2 SMNVEV (reference sequence). V lost 6 bases, J lost 5 bases, and 19 bases stayed unmatched. CDR3 length: 18 amino acids. This CDR3 is CASRLNRGPKRDLETQYF. The DNA of the CDR3 is TGTGCCAGCAGACTCAACAGGGGGCCGAAGCGGGACTTGGAGACCCAGTACTTC.

V gene TRBV19 combines with J gene TRBJ2-1; the D gene is possibly TRBD2 (7 bases). The CDR3 spans 15 residues. Germline V gene lookup returns CDR1 LNHDA and CDR2 SQIVND (reference sequence). The ends were cut back, 7 bases at V and 2 bases at J, with 15 bases in the middle. The CDR3 region has the DNA TGTGCCAGTACGGGGGCTAGCGGTGCCTACAATGAGCAGTTCTTC. This gives the protein CASTGASGAYNEQFF. Variable domain in full (rest from reference TRBV19 and TRBJ2-1): DGGITQSPKYLFRKEGQNVTLSCEQNLNHDAMYWYRQDPGQGLRLIYYSQIVNDFQKGDIAEGYSVSREKKESFPLTVTSAQKNPTAFYLCASTGASGAYNEQFFGPGTRLTVL.

V and J are TRBV7-2 and TRBJ2-3; no clear D gene. The CDR3 length is 13 residues. V dropped 1 base and J dropped 6 bases, with 8 bases sitting between them. The V gene's germline CDR1 is SGHTA and CDR2 FQGNSA. In nucleotides, the CDR3 is TGTGCCAGCAGCTTAGGCTCGAGGGATACGCAGTATTTT. Amino acid sequence: CASSLGSRDTQYF.

The gene calls are TRBV6-5 and TRBJ1-2, with TRBD1 as a possible D gene (5 bases). Germline V gene data show CDR1 as MNHEY and CDR2 as SVGAGI. V was shortened by 1 base and J by 7 bases, with 13 bases between the two germline ends. The CDR3 loop spans 14 amino acids. CDR3 amino acids: CASSYLGSRAGYTF. Here the CDR3 DNA reads TGTGCCAGCAGTTACTTGGGCTCCAGGGCTGGCTACACCTTC.

The rearrangement joins TRBV25-1 to TRBJ2-2; D is unresolved. The CDR3 runs 13 residues. Germline V gives CDR1 MGHDK, CDR2 SYGVNS. The V and J ends lost 4 bases and 6 bases respectively, with 9 bases between them. CDR3 loop: CASSAQPAGELFF. The CDR3 DNA follows: TGTGCCAGCAGTGCACAACCCGCCGGGGAGCTGTTTTTT.

The CDR3 region is CASSGDRNQPQHF. The CDR3 DNA follows: TGTGCCAGTAGTGGGGACAGGAATCAGCCCCAGCATTTT. The V gene is TRBV19, the J gene TRBJ1-5; 8 nucleotides line up with TRBD1. Losses at the gene ends were 5 bases for V and 4 bases for J; bases not matched to a gene: 1. The CDR3 is 13 amino acids. From germline, CDR1 is LNHDA and CDR2 SQIVND (reference sequence).

This chain connects TRBV5-1 to TRBJ2-1; D gene ambiguous. The V end lost 0 bases, the J end lost 7 bases, and 14 bases lay between the germline ends. The germline V gene has CDR1 SGHRS and CDR2 YFSETQ. There are 15 residues in the CDR3. The CDR3 is CASSLASAGSNEQFF. The CDR3 DNA sequence: TGCGCCAGCAGCTTGGCCTCGGCAGGTAGTAATGAGCAGTTCTTC.

The chain has TRBV30 and TRBJ1-5; D unresolved. In germline, CDR1 is GTSNPN, CDR2 SVGIG (reference sequence). CDR3 size: 13 residues. V was shortened by 3 bases and J by 4 bases, with 10 bases between the two germline ends. The CDR3 is CAWSFSGNQPQHF. DNA for the CDR3: TGTGCCTGGAGCTTCAGTGGAAATCAGCCCCAGCATTTT.

This clone was found once. The genes are TRBV7-2 and TRBJ1-1; TRBD1 is a possible D gene (5 bases). Germline CDR1 and CDR2: SGHTA and FQGNSA. Between the trimmed V and J ends, which lost 4 bases and 5 bases, there was a span of 11 bases. The CDR3 extends over 13 amino acids. CDR3 amino acids: CASSSQEGTEAFF. The CDR3 DNA reads as TGTGCCAGCAGCTCCCAGGAGGGGACTGAAGCTTTCTTT.